The sequence of this TCR beta chain was determined in a study of blood T cell repertoires in COVID-19. Each participant's cohort was designated according to participant-reported clinical history. Assay: immunoSEQ multiplex PCR; the TCRdb copy retains only in-frame clones and omits some. The sample has roughly 250,000 clones, roughly 86% seen once. This CDR3 spans 15 amino acids. Germline V gives CDR1 SEHNR, CDR2 FQNEAQ (reference sequence). Unmatched junction bases numbered 11, after V lost 5 bases and J lost 8 bases. The specimen sequenced was PBMCs or T cells enriched from blood (not recorded which). The receptor comes from a woman under 40 with acute COVID-19. This sequence joins TRBV7-9 and TRBJ1-3, with 8 nucleotides matching TRBD1. For the CDR3, the DNA is TGTGCCAGCAGCGTAACAGGGGGGTATGGGGACACCATATATTTT. Its translation: CASSVTGGYGDTIYF.